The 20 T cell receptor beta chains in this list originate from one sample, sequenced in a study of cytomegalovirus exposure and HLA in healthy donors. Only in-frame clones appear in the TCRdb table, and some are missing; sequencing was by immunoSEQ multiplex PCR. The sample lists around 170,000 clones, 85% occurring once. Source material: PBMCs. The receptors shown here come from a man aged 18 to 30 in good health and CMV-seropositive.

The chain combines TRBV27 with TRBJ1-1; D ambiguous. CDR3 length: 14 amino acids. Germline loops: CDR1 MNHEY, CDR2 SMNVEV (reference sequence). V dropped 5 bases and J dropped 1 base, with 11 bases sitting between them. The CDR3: CASSPLDSNTEAFF. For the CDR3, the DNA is TGTGCCAGCAGTCCGTTAGACTCGAACACTGAAGCTTTCTTT.

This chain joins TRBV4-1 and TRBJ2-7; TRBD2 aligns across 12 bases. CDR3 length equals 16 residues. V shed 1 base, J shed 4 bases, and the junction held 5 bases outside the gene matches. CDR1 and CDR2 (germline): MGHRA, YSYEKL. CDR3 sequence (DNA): TGCGCCAGCAGCCAAGCTACTAGCGGGAGGACGTACGAGCAGTACTTC. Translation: CASSQATSGRTYEQYF.

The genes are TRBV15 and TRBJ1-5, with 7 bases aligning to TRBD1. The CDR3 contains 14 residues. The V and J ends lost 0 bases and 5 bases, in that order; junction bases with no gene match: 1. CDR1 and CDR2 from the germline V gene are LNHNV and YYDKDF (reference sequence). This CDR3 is CATSRETGDQPQHF. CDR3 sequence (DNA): TGTGCCACCAGCAGAGAAACAGGGGATCAGCCCCAGCATTTT.

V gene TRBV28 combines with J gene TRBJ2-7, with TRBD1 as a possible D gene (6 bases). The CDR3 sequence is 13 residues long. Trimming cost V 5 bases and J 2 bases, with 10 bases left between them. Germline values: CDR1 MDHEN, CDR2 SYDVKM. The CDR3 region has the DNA TGTGCCAGCAGTGTGGACAGCACCTACGAGCAGTACTTC. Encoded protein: CASSVDSTYEQYF. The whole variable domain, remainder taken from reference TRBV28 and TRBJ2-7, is DVKVTQSSRYLVKRTGEKVFLECVQDMDHENMFWYRQDPGLGLRLIYFSYDVKMKEKGDIPEGYSVSREKKERFSLILESASTNQTSMYLCASSVDSTYEQYFGPGTRLTVT.

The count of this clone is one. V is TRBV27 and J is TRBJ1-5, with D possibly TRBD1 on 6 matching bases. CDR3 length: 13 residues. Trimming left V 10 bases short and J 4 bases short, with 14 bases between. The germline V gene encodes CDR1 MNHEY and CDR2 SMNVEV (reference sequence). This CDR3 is CATRRGGNQPQHF. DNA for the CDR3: TGTGCCACCAGGCGAGGGGGAAATCAGCCCCAGCATTTT.

The CDR3 protein is CAWTDVPGNSPLHF. CDR3 nucleotides: TGTGCCTGGACCGACGTTCCAGGGAATTCACCCCTCCACTTT. V and J are TRBV30 and TRBJ1-6; tentatively, D is TRBD1 (5 bases). V was shortened by 4 bases and J by 7 bases, with 14 bases between the two germline ends. The CDR3 is 14 amino acids. The germline gives CDR1 GTSNPN, CDR2 SVGIG (reference sequence).

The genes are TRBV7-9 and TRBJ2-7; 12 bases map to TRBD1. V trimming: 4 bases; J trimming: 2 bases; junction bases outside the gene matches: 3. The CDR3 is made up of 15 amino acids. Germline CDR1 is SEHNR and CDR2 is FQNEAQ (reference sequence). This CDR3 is CASSSGQGATYEQYF. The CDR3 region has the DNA TGTGCCAGCAGCTCGGGACAGGGGGCCACCTACGAGCAGTACTTC.

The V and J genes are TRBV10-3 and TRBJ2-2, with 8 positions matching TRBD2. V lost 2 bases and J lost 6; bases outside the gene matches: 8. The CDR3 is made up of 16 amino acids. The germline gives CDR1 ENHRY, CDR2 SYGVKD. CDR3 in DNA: TGTGCCATCAGTGAGGCCGGGAGGGCCTTGGCCGGGGAGCTGTTTTTT. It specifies CAISEAGRALAGELFF.

The CDR3 protein is CASSSGVGHNEQFF. CDR3 bases: TGCGCCAGCAGTTCCGGGGTTGGGCACAATGAGCAGTTCTTC. The chain joins TRBV4-1 to TRBJ2-1, with D perhaps matching TRBD2 (5 bases). Germline CDR1 is MGHRA and CDR2 is YSYEKL. Trimming stripped 6 bases from V and 5 bases from J, with 14 bases between. The CDR3 covers 14 residues.

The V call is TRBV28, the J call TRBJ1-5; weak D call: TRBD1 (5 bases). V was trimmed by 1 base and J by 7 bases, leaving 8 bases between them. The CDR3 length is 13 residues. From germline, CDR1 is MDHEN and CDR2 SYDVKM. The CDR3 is CASSLLGAQPQHF. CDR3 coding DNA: TGTGCCAGCAGTTTATTAGGGGCGCAGCCCCAGCATTTT.

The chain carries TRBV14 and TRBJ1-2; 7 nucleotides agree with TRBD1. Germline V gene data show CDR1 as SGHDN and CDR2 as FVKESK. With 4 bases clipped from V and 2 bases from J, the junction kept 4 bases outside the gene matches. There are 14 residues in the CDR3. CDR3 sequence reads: CASSLQGLNYGYTF. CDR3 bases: TGTGCCAGCAGCCTACAGGGGCTGAACTATGGCTACACCTTC.

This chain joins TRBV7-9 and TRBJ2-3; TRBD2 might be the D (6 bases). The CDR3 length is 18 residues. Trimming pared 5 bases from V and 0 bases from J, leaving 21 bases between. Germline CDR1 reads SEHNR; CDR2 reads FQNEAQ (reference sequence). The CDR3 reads CASSPMGLSLPSTDTQYF. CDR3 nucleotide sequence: TGTGCCAGCAGCCCGATGGGACTTTCCCTACCTAGCACAGATACGCAGTATTTT. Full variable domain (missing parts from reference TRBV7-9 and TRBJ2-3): DTGVSQNPRHKITKRGQNVTFRCDPISEHNRLYWYRQTLGQGPEFLTYFQNEAQLEKSRLLSDRFSAERPKGSFSTLEIQRTEQGDSAMYLCASSPMGLSLPSTDTQYFGPGTRLTVL.

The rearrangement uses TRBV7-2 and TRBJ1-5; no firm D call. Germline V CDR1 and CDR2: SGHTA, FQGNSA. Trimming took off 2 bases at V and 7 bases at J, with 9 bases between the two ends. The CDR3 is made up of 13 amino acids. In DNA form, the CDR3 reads TGTGCCAGCAGCTTATTGGCTGAACAGCCCCAGCATTTT. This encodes CASSLLAEQPQHF.

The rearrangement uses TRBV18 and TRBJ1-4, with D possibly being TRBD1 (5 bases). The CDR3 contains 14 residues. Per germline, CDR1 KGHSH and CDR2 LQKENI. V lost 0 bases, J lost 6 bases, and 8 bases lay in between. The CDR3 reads CASSPPETDEKLFF. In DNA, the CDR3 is TGTGCCAGCTCACCACCCGAGACAGATGAAAAACTGTTTTTT. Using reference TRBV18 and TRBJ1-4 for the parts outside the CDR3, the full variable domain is NAGVMQNPRHLVRRRGQEARLRCSPMKGHSHVYWYRQLPEEGLKFMVYLQKENIIDESGMPKERFSAEFPKEGPSILRIQQVVRGDSAAYFCASSPPETDEKLFFGSGTQLSVL.

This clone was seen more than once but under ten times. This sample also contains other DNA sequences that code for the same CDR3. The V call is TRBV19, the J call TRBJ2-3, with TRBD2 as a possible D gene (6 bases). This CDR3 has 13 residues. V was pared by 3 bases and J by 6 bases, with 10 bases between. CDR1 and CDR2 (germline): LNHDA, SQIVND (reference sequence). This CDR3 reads CASSMGLADTQYF. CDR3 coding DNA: TGTGCCAGTAGTATGGGGCTAGCGGATACGCAGTATTTT.

The CDR3 DNA reads TGTGCCAGCAGCCTCGGGGGGTCGCCCCAGCATTTT. Residues: CASSLGGSPQHF. The rearrangement uses TRBV7-9 and TRBJ1-5, with D tentatively TRBD1 (5 bases). Per the germline V gene, CDR1 is SEHNR and CDR2 is FQNEAQ (reference sequence). This CDR3 region has 12 residues. V lost 5 bases and J 9 bases, leaving 11 bases between the germline ends.

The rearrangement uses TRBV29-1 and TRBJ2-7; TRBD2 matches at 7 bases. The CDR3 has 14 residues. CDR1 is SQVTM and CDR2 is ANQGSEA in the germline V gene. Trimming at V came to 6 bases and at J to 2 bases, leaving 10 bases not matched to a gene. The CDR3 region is CSVQYSSGPYEQYF. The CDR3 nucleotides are TGCAGCGTACAGTATTCTAGCGGTCCCTACGAGCAGTACTTC.

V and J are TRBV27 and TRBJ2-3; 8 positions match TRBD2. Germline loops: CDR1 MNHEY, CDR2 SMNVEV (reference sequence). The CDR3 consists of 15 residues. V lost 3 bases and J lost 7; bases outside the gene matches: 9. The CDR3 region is CASSFLGGGLNTQYF. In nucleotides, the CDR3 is TGTGCCAGCAGTTTCCTCGGGGGGGGCCTAAATACGCAGTATTTT.

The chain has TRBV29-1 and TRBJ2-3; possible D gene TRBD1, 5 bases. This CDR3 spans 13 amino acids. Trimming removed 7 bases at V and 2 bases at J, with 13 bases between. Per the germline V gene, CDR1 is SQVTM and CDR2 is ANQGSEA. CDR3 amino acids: CSGVAGNTDTQYF. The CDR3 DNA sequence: TGCAGCGGTGTAGCAGGGAACACAGATACGCAGTATTTT.

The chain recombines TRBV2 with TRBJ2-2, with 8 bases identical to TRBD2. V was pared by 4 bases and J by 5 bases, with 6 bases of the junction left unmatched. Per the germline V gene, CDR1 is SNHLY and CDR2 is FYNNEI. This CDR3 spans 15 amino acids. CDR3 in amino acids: CASSVSGARTGELFF. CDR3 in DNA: TGTGCCAGCAGTGTTAGCGGGGCAAGAACCGGGGAGCTGTTTTTT.